This note documents a single TCR beta chain sequence. What it binds is unknown. This entry is derived from a study of CD8 T cells in ankylosing spondylitis. Notes on the study in general: In synovial fluid and blood from reactive arthritis, some motif variants were previously reported.

Trimming took 6 bases from V and 5 from J; bases not matched to a gene: 23. This CDR3 spans 19 amino acids. From the 5' RACE reads, TCRdb called clonotypes with MiXCR, one entry per CDR3 protein. The table shows some 340,000 distinct CDR3 sequences, with roughly 14% occurring only once. Sequencing was done on a sample of blood, either unsorted or a sorted T cell fraction (not recorded which). The TCR was taken from a male donor with ankylosing spondylitis or in good health (not recorded which). The rearrangement links TRBV12-3 or TRBV12-4 to TRBJ2-7, with 9 bases identical to TRBD2. CDR3 sequence: CASSWGGLIAGVPTHEQYF. The CDR3 bases are TGTGCCAGCAGCTGGGGAGGGTTGATAGCGGGAGTCCCCACCCACGAGCAGTACTTC.